The 25 T cell receptor beta chains listed next were all sequenced from one sample in a study of long-term antiretroviral therapy in people with HIV. The authors ran the immunoSEQ assay, v3.0, at survey level. Method: immunoSEQ multiplex PCR; TCRdb's copy keeps in-frame clones and lacks some. Found here are approximately 13,000 clones, 77% of them singletons; the top ten hold approximately 20%. Sequences were derived from unsorted PBMCs, sampled 0.5 years before starting antiretroviral therapy. These receptors came from a woman between 35 and 50 years old with HIV.

The rearrangement joins TRBV6-1 to TRBJ2-3, with 10 bases identical to TRBD2. CDR3 length: 15 residues. Losses at the gene ends were 5 bases for V and 6 bases for J; bases not matched to a gene: 8. The germline gives CDR1 MNHNS, CDR2 SASEGT. CDR3 sequence reads: CASSPTSGIGDTQYF. In DNA form, the CDR3 reads TGTGCCAGCAGTCCTACTAGCGGGATCGGGGATACGCAGTATTTT.

This clone was detected a few times. The V and J genes are TRBV30 and TRBJ2-3; 7 positions match TRBD2. Germline V gene sequence: CDR1 GTSNPN, CDR2 SVGIG (reference sequence). CDR3 length: 15 amino acids. Unmatched junction bases numbered 9, after V lost 1 base and J lost 5 bases. The CDR3 DNA reads TGTGCCTGGAGTGGGGAGGGAGGTTGGGTAGATACGCAGTATTTT. It translates to CAWSGEGGWVDTQYF. Based on the CDR3 plus reference TRBV30 and TRBJ2-3, the full variable domain is SQTIHQWPATLVQPVGSPLSLECTVEGTSNPNLYWYRQAAGRGLQLLFYSVGIGQISSEVPQNLSASRPQDRQFILSSKKLLLSDSGFYLCAWSGEGGWVDTQYFGPGTRLTVL.

This chain uses TRBV6-1 with TRBJ2-7; 9 positions agree with TRBD1. CDR1 and CDR2 (germline): MNHNS, SASEGT. The J segment lost 5 bases and the V segment lost 4 bases, leaving 6 bases of the junction unmatched. This CDR3 has 14 amino acids. The CDR3 loop is CASSAGQGRDEQYF. The CDR3 DNA sequence: TGTGCCAGCAGTGCTGGACAGGGGCGCGACGAGCAGTACTTC.

The chain uses TRBV4-2 and TRBJ1-3; no clear D gene. This CDR3 has 17 residues. Germline V CDR1 and CDR2: LGHNA, YNFKEQ. Trimming left V 1 base short and J 0 bases short, with 13 bases between. The DNA of the CDR3 is TGTGCCAGCAGCCAAGGGTCGGGCGGCGTCTCTGGAAACACCATATATTTT. The encoded protein is CASSQGSGGVSGNTIYF.

A single count supports this clone. The chain uses TRBV5-1 and TRBJ2-1; 13 bases align to TRBD2. Germline V gene lookup returns CDR1 SGHRS and CDR2 YFSETQ. The CDR3 totals 16 residues. The trim removed 4 bases at V and 5 bases at J, leaving 6 bases unmatched. Here the CDR3 reads CASSDGLAGVHNEQFF. The CDR3 DNA reads TGCGCCAGCAGCGACGGACTAGCGGGGGTTCACAATGAGCAGTTCTTC.

This clone has only a few counts. The chain couples TRBV5-1 to TRBJ1-2; 9 positions match TRBD1. Looked up from germline, CDR1 is SGHRS and CDR2 is YFSETQ. Trimming at V came to 1 base and at J to 6 bases, leaving 4 bases not matched to a gene. This CDR3 comprises 14 residues. CDR3 loop: CASSLQQGAHGYTF. The CDR3 nucleotides read TGCGCCAGCAGCTTGCAACAGGGGGCACATGGCTACACCTTC.

With respect to this clone: The sample holds other DNA sequences that translate to the same CDR3. This chain connects TRBV5-1 to TRBJ1-3, with a possible D match to TRBD1 (5 bases). This CDR3 comprises 15 residues. Germline CDR1 and CDR2: SGHRS and YFSETQ. Trimming cost V 0 bases and J 0 bases, with 7 bases left between them. This chain's CDR3 is CASSLGGSSGNTIYF. CDR3 DNA: TGCGCCAGCAGCTTGGGGGGGAGCTCTGGAAACACCATATATTTT.

The rearrangement uses TRBV5-6 and TRBJ2-7; D possibly uses TRBD1 or TRBD2 (5 bases each). This CDR3 has 18 amino acids. The germline V and J ends were trimmed by 4 bases and 5 bases, with 28 bases remaining between them. Germline assignment: CDR1 SGHDT and CDR2 YYEEEE. The DNA for the CDR3 is TGTGCCAGCAGCCCAGTTAATCTTCGTCCAGGGACCACGGACGAGCAGTACTTC. Its translation: CASSPVNLRPGTTDEQYF.

The chain links TRBV30 to TRBJ1-2; the D is unclear. Trimming shortened V by 2 bases and J by 1 base, and 14 bases separated the two germline ends. CDR1 GTSNPN and CDR2 SVGIG come from the germline V gene (reference sequence). The CDR3 sequence is 15 residues long. The CDR3 spells CAWSSYRTDNYGYTF. In DNA, the CDR3 is TGTGCCTGGAGTTCCTACCGGACGGATAACTATGGCTACACCTTC.

This rearrangement joins TRBV4-3 to TRBJ2-5, with TRBD1 matching over 8 bases. Trimming at V came to 5 bases and at J to 4 bases, leaving 12 bases not matched to a gene. The CDR3 contains 16 residues. The germline CDR1 and CDR2 sequences are LGHNA and YSLEER. The CDR3 here is CASSEGAGGGLETQYF. The CDR3 DNA reads TGCGCCAGCAGCGAGGGAGCAGGGGGCGGGTTAGAGACCCAGTACTTC.

The rearrangement uses TRBV5-1 and TRBJ1-4, with D uncertain. V was pared by 0 bases and J by 4 bases, with 13 bases between. CDR1 and CDR2 from the germline V gene are SGHRS and YFSETQ. The CDR3 covers 16 residues. The CDR3, as DNA: TGCGCCAGCAGCTTGGGGCCACTAGACCGTAATGAAAAACTGTTTTTT. Amino acid sequence: CASSLGPLDRNEKLFF.

The rearrangement links TRBV6-1 to TRBJ2-5; TRBD2 aligns across 8 bases. This CDR3 is built from 17 residues. V lost 0 bases to trimming and J lost 4 bases; unmatched junction nucleotides: 10. CDR1 is MNHNS, CDR2 SASEGT, per germline. The CDR3 DNA is TGTGCCAGCAGTGAAGCGCTTGGGGCCCGGGAGGGAGAGACCCAGTACTTC. It codes for CASSEALGAREGETQYF.

This sequence joins TRBV6-5 and TRBJ2-6; no clear D gene. This CDR3 contains 15 residues. Per germline, CDR1 MNHEY and CDR2 SVGAGI. V lost 7 bases to trimming and J lost 1 base, with 11 bases between them. The CDR3 loop reads CASTHRQSGANVLTF. CDR3 nucleotide sequence: TGTGCCAGCACCCATCGGCAGTCTGGGGCCAACGTCCTGACTTTC.

This clone was counted between two and nine times. The V and J genes are TRBV5-1 and TRBJ1-1; maybe TRBD1 (5 bases). The CDR3 contains 14 residues. From germline, CDR1 is SGHRS and CDR2 YFSETQ. The V end lost 5 bases, the J end lost 1 base, and 12 bases lay between the germline ends. The CDR3 DNA reads TGCGCCAGCAGAGGGGAGGGGAGGAACACTGAAGCTTTCTTT. Residues: CASRGEGRNTEAFF. The full variable domain, in which reference TRBV5-1 and TRBJ1-1 provide the parts outside the CDR3, is KAGVTQTPRYLIKTRGQQVTLSCSPISGHRSVSWYQQTPGQGLQFLFEYFSETQRNKGNFPGRFSGRQFSNSRSEMNVSTLELGDSALYLCASRGEGRNTEAFFGQGTRLTVV.

The rearrangement joins TRBV19 to TRBJ2-1; 7 nucleotides match TRBD2. The CDR3 sequence is 13 residues long. With 6 bases clipped from V and 9 bases from J, the junction kept 8 bases outside the gene matches. Germline CDR1 LNHDA, CDR2 SQIVND (reference sequence). The CDR3 spells CASSHLAAGEQFF. CDR3 coding DNA: TGTGCCAGTAGCCATCTAGCGGCCGGTGAGCAGTTCTTC.

The rearrangement joins TRBV10-1 to TRBJ2-7, with 9 bases fitting TRBD1. Germline lookup yields CDR1 WNHNN and CDR2 SYGVQD (reference sequence). V shed 5 bases and J 3 bases; nucleotides not matched to a gene: 14. This CDR3 contains 17 residues. This CDR3 reads CASSPGQGVYGIYEQYF. In nucleotides, the CDR3 is TGCGCCAGCAGTCCGGGACAGGGAGTTTACGGTATCTACGAGCAGTACTTC.

This chain uses TRBV2 with TRBJ2-1; D is unresolved. The CDR3 sequence is 11 residues long. Trimming shortened V by 7 bases and J by 6 bases, and 7 bases separated the two germline ends. Per the germline V gene, CDR1 is SNHLY and CDR2 is FYNNEI. The CDR3 sequence is CASNHVNEQFF. Written as DNA, the CDR3 is TGTGCCAGCAACCATGTCAATGAGCAGTTCTTC. The variable domain in full, completed from reference TRBV2 and TRBJ2-1, reads EPEVTQTPSHQVTQMGQEVILRCVPISNHLYFYWYRQILGQKVEFLVSFYNNEISEKSEIFDDQFSVERPDGSNFTLKIRSTKLEDSAMYFCASNHVNEQFFGPGTRLTVL.

This sequence joins TRBV18 and TRBJ2-2; the D is unclear. V gave up 2 bases and J gave up 0 bases, with 19 bases separating them. Germline V gives CDR1 KGHSH, CDR2 LQKENI. The CDR3 spans 19 residues. The CDR3: CASSPGLGDAFANTGELFF. CDR3 DNA sequence: TGTGCCAGCTCACCAGGTCTGGGTGACGCTTTCGCGAACACCGGGGAGCTGTTTTTT.

This clone was detected only a few times. V is TRBV9 and J is TRBJ2-1; D may be TRBD1 or TRBD2 (5 bases each). V was clipped by 0 bases and J by 10 bases, with 11 bases between them. This CDR3 comprises 13 residues. Germline V gene lookup returns CDR1 SGDLS and CDR2 YYNGEE. The CDR3 sequence is CASSVAPGTEQFF. CDR3 coding DNA: TGTGCCAGCAGCGTAGCCCCGGGGACGGAGCAGTTCTTC. The full variable domain, its missing parts supplied by reference TRBV9 and TRBJ2-1, is DSGVTQTPKHLITATGQRVTLRCSPRSGDLSVYWYQQSLDQGLQFLIQYYNGEERAKGNILERFSAQQFPDLHSELNLSSLELGDSALYFCASSVAPGTEQFFGPGTRLTVL.

This clone was counted once. This sequence joins TRBV18 and TRBJ2-3; D is possibly TRBD1 (6 bases). V was cut by 3 bases and J by 4 bases, with 14 bases left in between. CDR1 and CDR2 from the germline V gene are KGHSH and LQKENI. This CDR3 has 15 residues. The CDR3 DNA is TGTGCCAGCTCACCTACAGGGTCTCGGTCAGATACGCAGTATTTT. It specifies CASSPTGSRSDTQYF.

The chain is built from TRBV7-2 and TRBJ2-7; 8 bases map to TRBD1. V lost 5 bases and J lost 6; bases outside the gene matches: 12. Per germline, CDR1 SGHTA and CDR2 FQGNSA. CDR3 size: 15 residues. CDR3 protein: CASSRRQGYAGEQYF. CDR3 DNA: TGTGCCAGCAGCAGAAGACAGGGGTACGCTGGCGAGCAGTACTTC.

This clone was seen a few times. V is TRBV5-4 and J is TRBJ2-3, with D perhaps TRBD1 (5 bases). The CDR3 is 15 residues long. Trimming removed 1 base from V and 0 bases from J, with 9 bases in between. Germline CDR1 SGHNT, CDR2 YYREEE (reference sequence). The CDR3 protein is CASSLQGGSTDTQYF. The CDR3 bases are TGTGCCAGCAGCTTGCAGGGTGGTAGCACAGATACGCAGTATTTT.

The V gene is TRBV9, the J gene TRBJ2-6, with a tentative D call TRBD2 (5 bases). Trimming left V 6 bases short and J 0 bases short, with 13 bases between. The germline V gene encodes CDR1 SGDLS and CDR2 YYNGEE. The CDR3 contains 16 residues. The CDR3 coding sequence is TGTGCCAGCACCGCGGGCCTCAGCTCTGGGGCCAACGTCCTGACTTTC. This sequence encodes CASTAGLSSGANVLTF.

A remark on this clone: One junction end does not reproduce the germline sequence, and a read error may be involved. This sequence joins TRBV4-1 and TRBJ2-1; 7 bases agree with TRBD2. Germline CDR1 reads MGHRA; CDR2 reads YSYEKL. The CDR3 extends over 15 amino acids. The CDR3 reads CASSQERDSHNEQFF. The CDR3 region has the DNA TGCGCCAGCAGCCAGGAGCGGGACTCCCACAATGAGCAGTTCTTC.

The chain recombines TRBV7-8 with TRBJ1-1; 7 nucleotides line up with TRBD1. The CDR3 covers 15 residues. Unmatched junction bases numbered 6, after V lost 5 bases and J lost 0 bases. Germline CDR1 SGHVS, CDR2 FQNEAQ. CDR3 nucleotides: TGTGCCAGCAGCCTAGAACAGGGGATGAACACTGAAGCTTTCTTT. Translated, it gives CASSLEQGMNTEAFF.